What follows are 17 T cell receptor beta chains derived from one specimen sequenced in a study of T cell repertoires in ileal Crohn's disease. Specified time point: neoterminal ileum biopsy at postoperative endoscopy, about 6 months after surgery. Produced via immunoSEQ multiplex PCR; TCRdb's table is partial and in-frame only. The sample carries 12,000 or so clones, about 80% recorded once. The sequenced sample was ileal tissue. The receptors come from an adult with Crohn's disease.

The chain has TRBV6-1 and TRBJ1-1, with 8 bases matching TRBD1. The CDR3 has 15 amino acids. CDR1 MNHNS and CDR2 SASEGT come from the germline V gene. Trimming at V came to 3 bases and at J to 0 bases, leaving 3 bases not matched to a gene. The CDR3 loop is CASSEGQDMNTEAFF. DNA for the CDR3: TGTGCCAGCAGTGAGGGACAGGACATGAACACTGAAGCTTTCTTT.

The chain joins TRBV4-1 to TRBJ1-1; 8 nucleotides match TRBD1. CDR3 size: 16 residues. J gave up 5 bases and V 4 bases, and 12 bases lay outside the gene matches. Per germline, CDR1 MGHRA and CDR2 YSYEKL. In nucleotides, the CDR3 is TGCGCCAGCAGCCGAGCGCCGGCAGGGGGCTTTACTGAAGCTTTCTTT. This gives the protein CASSRAPAGGFTEAFF.

V and J are TRBV7-2 and TRBJ1-5; a weak D match, TRBD1 (5 bases). CDR3 size: 16 residues. V was shortened by 5 bases and J by 3 bases, with 17 bases between the two germline ends. The germline V gene encodes CDR1 SGHTA and CDR2 FQGNSA. The CDR3 DNA follows: TGTGCCAGCAGCGCCCCGGGGGAACGGGACAATCAGCCCCAGCATTTT. Protein: CASSAPGERDNQPQHF.

This sequence joins TRBV6-5 and TRBJ1-1, with 10 bases fitting TRBD1. Germline V gene data show CDR1 as MNHEY and CDR2 as SVGAGI. This CDR3 has 15 amino acids. Unmatched junction bases numbered 11, after V lost 6 bases and J lost 7 bases. CDR3 sequence (DNA): TGTGCCAGCAGAATCCGACCGGGACAGGGGATTGAAGCTTTCTTT. Its protein product is CASRIRPGQGIEAFF.

The gene calls are TRBV6-1 and TRBJ2-3, with 11 bases aligning to TRBD2. This CDR3 contains 16 residues. Germline-derived CDR1 and CDR2 are MNHNS and SASEGT. Germline trimming cut 2 bases from V and 0 bases from J; bases unmatched to any gene: 1. The CDR3 DNA reads as TGTGCCAGCAGTGAAACTAGCGGGGGAAGCACAGATACGCAGTATTTT. Its protein product is CASSETSGGSTDTQYF.

The rearrangement uses TRBV2 and TRBJ2-3; possible D gene TRBD2, 6 bases. Trimming pared 3 bases from V and 6 bases from J, leaving 16 bases between. Germline-derived CDR1 and CDR2 are SNHLY and FYNNEI. The CDR3 runs 15 residues. The DNA of the CDR3 is TGTGCCAGCAGTGATAGCAGGCGGGGTAGGGATACGCAGTATTTT. It translates to CASSDSRRGRDTQYF.

This clone was seen a single time. The chain links TRBV4-3 to TRBJ1-1, with D unclear. This CDR3 is 14 amino acids long. The V gene's germline CDR1 is LGHNA and CDR2 YSLEER. V was shortened by 6 bases and J by 4 bases, with 15 bases between the two germline ends. The CDR3 bases are TGCGCCAGCAGATGCGGTCACTCTTGCACTGAAGCTTTCTTT. Translated, it gives CASRCGHSCTEAFF.

The chain recombines TRBV11-2 with TRBJ2-5, with D possibly being TRBD2 (7 bases). CDR3 length equals 13 residues. In germline, CDR1 is SGHAT, CDR2 FQNNGV. Trimming shortened V by 6 bases and J by 4 bases, and 12 bases separated the two germline ends. The CDR3 protein is CASSGGAGETQYF. CDR3 DNA: TGTGCCAGCAGTGGGGGGGCCGGAGAGACCCAGTACTTC.

This clone appeared once. The rearrangement uses TRBV7-9 and TRBJ1-5; 7 bases match TRBD1. The junction had 11 bases not matched to a gene; V was cut back by 2 bases and J by 4 bases. In germline, CDR1 is SEHNR, CDR2 FQNEAQ (reference sequence). The CDR3 is made up of 17 amino acids. CDR3 region: CASSLWGSGDSNQPQHF. In nucleotides, the CDR3 is TGTGCCAGCAGCTTATGGGGTTCGGGGGACAGTAATCAGCCCCAGCATTTT.

CDR3 loop: CASSPPGTGVLYEQYF. The CDR3 DNA is TGTGCCAGCTCACCACCGGGGACAGGAGTACTCTACGAGCAGTACTTC. This chain connects TRBV18 to TRBJ2-7, with 8 bases fitting TRBD1. This CDR3 spans 16 amino acids. V shed 0 bases, J shed 3 bases, and the junction held 7 bases outside the gene matches. Germline lookup yields CDR1 KGHSH and CDR2 LQKENI.

The CDR3 loop is CASSSRQGPGVSDGYTF. The CDR3 DNA reads as TGTGCCAGCAGCTCCCGACAGGGGCCCGGCGTTTCGGATGGCTACACCTTC. V usage is TRBV7-2 and J usage is TRBJ1-2; 8 bases are shared with TRBD1. V lost 4 bases to trimming and J lost 6 bases; unmatched junction nucleotides: 16. The CDR3 has 17 amino acids. Germline assignment: CDR1 SGHTA and CDR2 FQGNSA.

This chain uses TRBV7-3 with TRBJ2-4, with 9 bases lining up with TRBD1. From germline, CDR1 is SGHTA and CDR2 FQGTGA. With 5 bases clipped from V and 8 bases from J, the junction kept 7 bases outside the gene matches. The CDR3 is 14 residues long. The chain's CDR3 is CASSTGTGLDIQYF. The DNA for the CDR3 is TGTGCCAGCAGCACAGGGACAGGGCTTGACATTCAGTACTTC.

The V and J genes are TRBV2 and TRBJ1-2, with TRBD1 matching 8 bases. Germline values: CDR1 SNHLY, CDR2 FYNNEI. The CDR3 spans 14 residues. J was trimmed by 5 bases and V by 8 bases; bases with no gene match: 10. CDR3 loop: CASARTGQTYGYTF. The CDR3 DNA is TGTGCCAGCGCCAGGACAGGGCAAACTTATGGCTACACCTTC.

V is TRBV2 and J is TRBJ2-3; 7 bases are shared with TRBD1. Germline lookup yields CDR1 SNHLY and CDR2 FYNNEI. The length of the CDR3 is 14 residues. The ends lost 7 bases at V and 4 bases at J; junction bases unmatched: 8. CDR3 in amino acids: CASTVTTGPDTQYF. CDR3 coding DNA: TGTGCCAGCACCGTTACGACAGGGCCAGATACGCAGTATTTT. Looking up the rest from reference TRBV2 and TRBJ2-3 gives the full variable domain: EPEVTQTPSHQVTQMGQEVILRCVPISNHLYFYWYRQILGQKVEFLVSFYNNEISEKSEIFDDQFSVERPDGSNFTLKIRSTKLEDSAMYFCASTVTTGPDTQYFGPGTRLTVL.

This clone appeared a few times. This sequence joins TRBV5-4 and TRBJ1-4, with D perhaps TRBD1 (5 bases). CDR1 SGHNT and CDR2 YYREEE come from the germline V gene (reference sequence). CDR3 length: 16 residues. The ends were cut back, 4 bases at V and 0 bases at J, with 13 bases in the middle. Written as DNA, the CDR3 is TGTGCCAGCAGCCCCTGGCAGGGCACAACTAATGAAAAACTGTTTTTT. Translated: CASSPWQGTTNEKLFF.

This clone came up a few times. The chain is built from TRBV9 and TRBJ2-5; a possible D gene is TRBD2 (6 bases). CDR1 SGDLS and CDR2 YYNGEE come from the germline V gene. This CDR3 spans 14 amino acids. The V end was cut by 2 bases, the J end by 5 bases, with 13 bases between. The CDR3 DNA is TGTGCCAGCAGCGTCAGTTGGGGGGTGGAGACCCAGTACTTC. Protein sequence: CASSVSWGVETQYF.

This clone is medium-sized (0.01 to 0.1%) within its sample. V is TRBV20-1 and J is TRBJ2-7; D not resolved. The V and J ends lost 3 bases and 6 bases respectively, with 9 bases between them. CDR1 and CDR2 from the germline V gene are DFQATT and SNEGSKA (reference sequence). This CDR3 has 11 amino acids. The CDR3 protein is CSASQVGEQYF. The DNA for the CDR3 is TGCAGTGCTAGTCAGGTTGGCGAGCAGTACTTC.